Below, one TCR beta chain is given with its context. This entry comes from a study of blood T cell repertoires in COVID-19. The CDR3 spans 13 residues. The V end was cut by 5 bases, the J end by 3 bases, with 8 bases between. CDR1 is SGHDN and CDR2 is FVKESK in the germline V gene. Libraries were prepared by immunoSEQ multiplex PCR; TCRdb keeps only in-frame clonotypes and omits some of them. The sample shows about 63,000 clones, roughly 78% of them seen only once. The sequenced material came from peripheral blood. The TCR comes from a human donor in a cohort sampled during active COVID-19. The gene calls are TRBV14 and TRBJ1-3; TRBD1 is a possible D gene (6 bases). The CDR3 region has the DNA TGTGCCAGCAGCAACAGGGATGGAAACACCATATATTTT. It encodes CASSNRDGNTIYF.